Below are 21 T cell receptor beta chains sequenced from a single sample in a study of cytomegalovirus exposure and HLA in healthy donors. Primers included in the PCR were 60 Vbeta and 13 Jbeta primers. Assay: immunoSEQ multiplex PCR; the TCRdb copy retains only in-frame clones and omits some. The sample lists about 150,000 clones, about 76% seen once, with nearly 4% in the top ten. The sequenced material came from PBMCs. These receptors came from a male donor in good health and CMV-seronegative.

The chain carries TRBV7-9 and TRBJ2-5, with D possibly matching TRBD2 (6 bases). This CDR3 has 15 residues. V lost 5 bases and J 1 base, leaving 14 bases between the germline ends. Germline CDR1 is SEHNR and CDR2 is FQNEAQ (reference sequence). CDR3 nucleotide sequence: TGTGCCAGCAGCGCGACCCCGGGAGCCCAAGAGACCCAGTACTTC. As protein: CASSATPGAQETQYF.

The V call is TRBV4-3, the J call TRBJ2-5; a possible D gene is TRBD1 (6 bases). The tail of the sequence fits TRBJ2-7 better, so the J call may be wrong. The CDR3 runs 16 residues. Looked up from germline, CDR1 is LGHNA and CDR2 is YSLEER. The CDR3 region is CASSQDSRGFSYEQYF. Written as DNA, the CDR3 is TGCGCCAGCAGCCAAGATTCGAGGGGGTTCTCCTACGAGCAGTACTTC.

Only a few counts were recorded for this clone. The V gene is TRBV9, the J gene TRBJ2-1; TRBD2 is a possible D gene (5 bases). CDR1 and CDR2 from the germline V gene are SGDLS and YYNGEE. The CDR3 has 15 residues. V lost 4 bases to trimming and J lost 7 bases, with 18 bases between them. CDR3 sequence: CASSPLDSLRNEQFF. DNA for the CDR3: TGTGCCAGCAGCCCCCTGGACTCCCTTAGGAATGAGCAGTTCTTC.

This sequence joins TRBV7-2 and TRBJ1-2, with D perhaps matching TRBD1 (6 bases). Germline V lookup: CDR1 SGHTA, CDR2 FQGNSA. V was pared by 1 base and J by 5 bases, with 11 bases between. CDR3 length equals 14 residues. CDR3 sequence: CASSLVLTGYGYTF. The DNA of the CDR3 is TGTGCCAGCAGCTTAGTTTTGACAGGTTATGGCTACACCTTC.

This clone has just a few counts. The V call is TRBV10-3, the J call TRBJ2-3; a possible D gene is TRBD2 (5 bases). Deletions cut 10 bases from V and 0 bases from J, with 17 bases between. Per germline, CDR1 ENHRY and CDR2 SYGVKD. This CDR3 is built from 15 residues. CDR3 nucleotides: TGTGCCACCGCTCCGAGCGGCACTAGCACAGATACGCAGTATTTT. It yields the protein CATAPSGTSTDTQYF.

The chain uses TRBV4-1 and TRBJ2-1; 9 nucleotides line up with TRBD2. CDR1 and CDR2 (germline): MGHRA, YSYEKL. The CDR3 contains 18 residues. The V and J ends lost 2 bases and 7 bases, in that order; junction bases with no gene match: 15. The CDR3 protein is CASSQHTGIESGGNEQFF. CDR3 nucleotides: TGCGCCAGCAGCCAACATACCGGGATCGAAAGCGGGGGGAATGAGCAGTTCTTC.

This chain uses TRBV7-3 with TRBJ2-2; D is perhaps TRBD1 (5 bases). CDR1 and CDR2 from the germline V gene are SGHTA and FQGTGA. Trimming took 5 bases from V and 2 from J, leaving 9 bases between them. The length of the CDR3 is 14 residues. The CDR3 is CASSPTVNTGELFF. In nucleotides, the CDR3 is TGTGCCAGCAGCCCGACAGTTAACACCGGGGAGCTGTTTTTT.

The J gene is TRBJ2-7, the V gene TRBV6-1; 12 positions match TRBD2. The V gene end was trimmed by 4 bases and the J gene end by 5 bases; junction bases not matched to a gene: 6. The CDR3 covers 15 residues. Germline V gives CDR1 MNHNS, CDR2 SASEGT. CDR3 loop: CASSGSSGRVHEQYF. The CDR3 DNA sequence: TGTGCCAGCAGTGGTTCTAGCGGGAGGGTCCACGAGCAGTACTTC.

This sequence joins TRBV10-3 and TRBJ1-6, with a tentative D call TRBD1 (6 bases). The CDR3 consists of 13 residues. The germline CDR1 and CDR2 sequences are ENHRY and SYGVKD. V was pared by 9 bases and J by 6 bases, with 12 bases between. CDR3 nucleotide sequence: TGTGCCATTTGCCTGGACAGTAATTCACCCCTCCACTTT. Protein sequence: CAICLDSNSPLHF.

This clone appeared a few times. This chain connects TRBV7-9 to TRBJ2-5, with 12 bases matching TRBD2. The end of the DNA is better explained by TRBJ2-7, so the J call may be wrong. In germline, CDR1 is SEHNR, CDR2 FQNEAQ (reference sequence). This CDR3 has 18 residues. The CDR3 coding sequence is TGTGCCAGCAGCCCCGGACTAGCGGGAAACTTTGTGTCCTACGAGCAGTACTTC. Its translation is CASSPGLAGNFVSYEQYF.

The chain joins TRBV7-8 to TRBJ2-7; 7 bases are shared with TRBD2. Germline CDR1 is SGHVS and CDR2 is FQNEAQ. This CDR3 is 14 amino acids long. Losses at the gene ends were 5 bases for V and 3 bases for J; bases not matched to a gene: 7. The chain's CDR3 is CASSPTGRSYEQYF. The CDR3 DNA follows: TGTGCCAGCAGCCCGACCGGGAGGAGCTACGAGCAGTACTTC.

CDR3 protein: CASSIKQGTYGYTF. The CDR3 region has the DNA TGCGCCAGCAGCATCAAACAGGGGACCTATGGCTACACCTTC. The chain recombines TRBV5-1 with TRBJ1-2, with 7 bases that match TRBD1. This CDR3 has 14 amino acids. V lost 4 bases to trimming and J lost 4 bases; unmatched junction nucleotides: 7. From germline, CDR1 is SGHRS and CDR2 YFSETQ. Based on the CDR3 plus reference TRBV5-1 and TRBJ1-2, the full variable domain is KAGVTQTPRYLIKTRGQQVTLSCSPISGHRSVSWYQQTPGQGLQFLFEYFSETQRNKGNFPGRFSGRQFSNSRSEMNVSTLELGDSALYLCASSIKQGTYGYTFGSGTRLTVV.

The chain links TRBV5-1 to TRBJ2-4; D might be TRBD1 (5 bases). CDR3 length: 15 residues. V shed 4 bases and J shed 0 bases, with 11 bases lying between them. CDR1 and CDR2 (germline): SGHRS, YFSETQ. The CDR3 loop reads CASSHQGIAKNIQYF. CDR3 coding DNA: TGCGCCAGCAGCCATCAGGGTATAGCCAAAAACATTCAGTACTTC.

In the case of this clone: The sample has other DNA sequences that encode this CDR3 too. J is TRBJ2-7 and V is TRBV7-9; D is unclear. V was pared by 2 bases and J by 3 bases, with 5 bases between. Germline CDR1 reads SEHNR; CDR2 reads FQNEAQ (reference sequence). The CDR3 is 12 amino acids. The CDR3 is CASSLNSYEQYF. The CDR3 DNA reads as TGTGCCAGCAGCTTAAACAGCTACGAGCAGTACTTC. The whole variable domain, remainder taken from reference TRBV7-9 and TRBJ2-7, is DTGVSQNPRHKITKRGQNVTFRCDPISEHNRLYWYRQTLGQGPEFLTYFQNEAQLEKSRLLSDRFSAERPKGSFSTLEIQRTEQGDSAMYLCASSLNSYEQYFGPGTRLTVT.

This rearrangement joins TRBV19 to TRBJ1-6; tentatively, D is TRBD1 (5 bases). Germline-derived CDR1 and CDR2 are LNHDA and SQIVND (reference sequence). V was cut by 1 base and J by 3 bases, with 7 bases left in between. The CDR3 loop spans 15 amino acids. For the CDR3, the DNA is TGTGCCAGTAGTATAGGACAGAGCTATAATTCACCCCTCCACTTT. It specifies CASSIGQSYNSPLHF.

The V and J genes are TRBV11-3 and TRBJ2-2; 8 bases match TRBD2. CDR1 and CDR2 from the germline V gene are SGHNT and YENEEA. The ends lost 5 bases at V and 4 bases at J; junction bases unmatched: 6. The CDR3 runs to 15 residues. The chain's CDR3 is CASSPIAGSTGELFF. CDR3 nucleotides: TGTGCCAGCAGCCCCATAGCGGGAAGCACCGGGGAGCTGTTTTTT.

The chain is built from TRBV19 and TRBJ2-3, with 9 bases identical to TRBD2. The CDR3 extends over 16 amino acids. Trimming took 1 base from V and 2 from J; bases not matched to a gene: 4. Per the germline V gene, CDR1 is LNHDA and CDR2 is SQIVND (reference sequence). CDR3 DNA sequence: TGTGCCAGTAGTATAGCCAGCGGGGGGCCCACAGATACGCAGTATTTT. Protein: CASSIASGGPTDTQYF.

The genes are TRBV18 and TRBJ2-1, with D maybe TRBD2 (6 bases). The germline CDR1 and CDR2 sequences are KGHSH and LQKENI. The CDR3 spans 16 residues. The ends were cut back, 2 bases at V and 0 bases at J, with 11 bases in the middle. This CDR3 reads CASSPTGESSYNEQFF. CDR3 sequence (DNA): TGTGCCAGCTCACCAACGGGGGAAAGCTCCTACAATGAGCAGTTCTTC.

This clone was seen only once. This chain uses TRBV7-8 with TRBJ2-7; possibly TRBD1 for D (5 bases). Germline loops: CDR1 SGHVS, CDR2 FQNEAQ. This CDR3 is 18 amino acids long. Deletions cut 0 bases from V and 10 bases from J, with 28 bases between. CDR3 loop: CASSLAFAAGPYRYPQYF. DNA of the CDR3: TGTGCCAGCAGCTTAGCCTTCGCGGCAGGGCCTTACCGATACCCCCAGTACTTC. The variable domain in full, with the rest retrieved from reference TRBV7-8 and TRBJ2-7, is GAGVSQSPRYKVAKRGQDVALRCDPISGHVSLFWYQQALGQGPEFLTYFQNEAQLDKSGLPSDRFFAERPEGSVSTLKIQRTQQEDSAVYLCASSLAFAAGPYRYPQYFGPGTRLTVT.

This chain links TRBV9 with TRBJ1-2, with 7 bases matching TRBD1. Per germline, CDR1 SGDLS and CDR2 YYNGEE. The V gene end was trimmed by 3 bases and the J gene end by 3 bases; junction bases not matched to a gene: 8. The CDR3 contains 15 residues. The CDR3, as DNA: TGTGCCAGCAGCGCCAACAGGGGTGCTCACTATGGCTACACCTTC. Translated, it gives CASSANRGAHYGYTF.

Only a few counts were recorded for this clone. The rearrangement links TRBV4-1 to TRBJ2-1; TRBD1 matches 9 bases. The J segment lost 4 bases and the V segment lost 8 bases, leaving 9 bases of the junction unmatched. Germline CDR1 and CDR2: MGHRA and YSYEKL. The CDR3 contains 15 residues. As DNA, the CDR3 is TGCGCCAGCCGACGGGACAGGGCGGAGTACAATGAGCAGTTCTTC. The encoded protein is CASRRDRAEYNEQFF.